Reported below is one T cell receptor (beta chain). Its cognate antigen is unknown. The germline CDR1 and CDR2 sequences are SGDLS and YYNGEE. This CDR3 is 17 amino acids long. Losses at the gene ends were 2 bases for V and 6 bases for J; bases not matched to a gene: 9. This sample is drawn from a study of cytomegalovirus exposure and HLA in healthy donors. Study-wide background: Most donors, 70% to 85% of more than 300 genotyped, fell in the Caucasian-associated ancestry cluster.

The PCR contained 60 Vbeta and 13 Jbeta primers. Libraries were prepared by immunoSEQ multiplex PCR; TCRdb keeps only in-frame clonotypes and omits some of them. The data show about 170,000 clones, about four fifths seen once. Study-level points and caveats: Most of the CMV-associated TCR beta chains (in a later analysis) appeared to be HLA-restricted. Rarity held for most TCR sequences, but there were some public TCRs that occurred in many donors.

Source material: PBMCs. The J gene is TRBJ2-3, the V gene TRBV9; 13 bases align to TRBD2. This receptor was obtained from a girl aged 10 to 17 in good health and CMV-seropositive. CDR3 bases: TGTGCCAGCAGCGTTGATACTAGCGGGGGGGCGAGGGATACGCAGTATTTT. Translated: CASSVDTSGGARDTQYF.